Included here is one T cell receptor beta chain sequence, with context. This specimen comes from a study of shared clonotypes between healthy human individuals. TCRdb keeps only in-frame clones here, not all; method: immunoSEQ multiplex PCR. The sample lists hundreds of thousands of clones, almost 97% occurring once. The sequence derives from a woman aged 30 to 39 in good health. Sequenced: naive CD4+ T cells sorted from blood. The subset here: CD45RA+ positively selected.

The CDR3 loop reads CSVWGQGAGGYTF. DNA for the CDR3: TGCAGCGTTTGGGGACAGGGGGCAGGGGGCTACACCTTC. The V call is TRBV29-1, the J call TRBJ1-2; TRBD1 matches at 12 bases. V lost 5 bases to trimming and J lost 8 bases; unmatched junction nucleotides: 6. The germline gives CDR1 SQVTM, CDR2 ANQGSEA. The CDR3 length is 13 residues.